This T cell receptor beta chain was captured by sequencing in a study of blood T cell repertoires in COVID-19 (dated by TCRdb to about 2020). The study in broad terms: Samples from collaborators originated in the United States, Italy and Spain and spanned both the acute and convalescent phases of COVID-19. The prospective study material was composed of cDNA or gDNA derived from T cells, B-cell-depleted T cells, or PBMCs. Deeply sampled blood TCRbeta repertoires from subjects exposed to, actively infected with, or recovered from COVID-19 were included in the dataset. The repertoires were released in a freely available public database meant as a resource for research on the immune response to SARS-CoV-2. The samples were drawn from the first 160 participants of the ongoing ImmuneRACE study and from 950 to 1,500 subjects provided by 6 global collaborators. The sample metadata nearly always contained a de-identified subject ID, COVID-19 status, age in years and sex. HLA class I and class II types, where available, came from metadata supplied by the sample provider rather than from assay-based typing. What the work shows at the level of the full study, not this receptor alone: The quantity of clinical and demographic metadata differed by source and by participant and was supplied without curation.

As regards this clone: There is no known antigen for this receptor. It has no much larger one-base neighbor in the sample; base qualities were not kept.

Each collaborating institution followed its own protocols to collect whole blood in K2EDTA tubes. For TCRbeta analysis, collaborator samples were shipped as frozen whole blood, as isolated PBMCs, or as DNA extracted from either sample type. Germline trimming: 2 bases from V, 0 bases from J; junction bases outside gene matches: 3. Reading the germline V gene gives CDR1 KGHSH and CDR2 LQKENI. Including cysteine and phenylalanine, the CDR3 has 16 amino acids. The retained sequence is limited to the CDR3, 48 bases, with the frame set at the first base. The immunoSEQ Assay, a bias-controlled multiplex PCR, was used to amplify TCRbeta CDR3 regions from genomic DNA. Turning to the authors' computational methods: Nucleated cell counts per sample were estimated from amplification of reference gene primers within the assay. To quantify the absolute abundance of each unique TCRbeta CDR3 rearrangement, sequence reads were collapsed and filtered. For each sample, productive Simpson clonality was calculated as the square root of Simpson's diversity index across productive rearrangements. Held by TCRdb, this immuneACCESS table contains in-frame sequences only and omits some clones. Under half of the omission traces to an unresolved V gene where checked; the cause of the rest is unknown. V and J calls and clone size come straight from that table; D and trimming were deduced from the DNA. A total of around 79,000 clones appear in this sample, 65% to 90% of them only once. Roughly 6% of the sample is held by the ten biggest clonotypes.

The sequence is built from TRBV18 and TRBJ1-3, with 8 bases aligning to TRBD1. This receptor was obtained from a woman aged 55-69 years with acute or convalescent COVID-19. Sequences were obtained from peripheral blood. The nucleotides are TGTGCCAGCTCACCAAAGACAGGGGCCTCTGGAAACACCATATATTTT. This translates into CASSPKTGASGNTIYF. When the CDR3 is completed using the reference TRBV18 and TRBJ1-3 genes on either side, the full variable domain is NAGVMQNPRHLVRRRGQEARLRCSPMKGHSHVYWYRQLPEEGLKFMVYLQKENIIDESGMPKERFSAEFPKEGPSILRIQQVVRGDSAAYFCASSPKTGASGNTIYFGEGSWLTVV.